This T cell receptor beta chain derives from a study of blood T cell repertoires in COVID-19 (dated by TCRdb to about 2020). With respect to the entire study: The collaborator samples originated in the United States, Italy and Spain and spanned the acute and convalescent phases of COVID-19. Where HLA class I and class II types were available, the types were taken from metadata supplied by the sample provider, not from assay-based typing. Deeply sampled blood TCRbeta repertoires from subjects exposed to, actively infected with, or recovered from COVID-19 were included in the dataset. The sample metadata nearly always contained a de-identified subject ID, COVID-19 status, age in years and sex. The prospective study material was composed of cDNA or gDNA derived from T cells, B-cell-depleted T cells, or PBMCs. Samples were obtained from the ongoing ImmuneRACE study (first 160 participants) and from 950 to 1,500 subjects provided by 6 global collaborators. The repertoires were made available in a free public database intended to serve as a resource for research on the immune response to SARS-CoV-2.

The study at large found these results: How much clinical and demographic metadata was included differed by source and by participant, and the metadata was provided uncurated.

The immunoSEQ Assay, a bias-controlled multiplex PCR, was used to amplify TCRbeta CDR3 regions from genomic DNA. In the authors' own workflow: Within the assay, amplification of reference gene primers was used to estimate how many nucleated cells each sample contained. To quantify the absolute abundance of each unique TCRbeta CDR3 rearrangement, sequence reads were collapsed and filtered. For each sample, productive Simpson clonality was calculated as the square root of Simpson's diversity index over productive rearrangements. TCRdb carries this immuneACCESS record with in-frame sequences only. Its versions omit some clonotypes, under half of them owing to an unresolved V gene in the studies checked, with the rest unexplained. The D gene and trimming were derived from the DNA, and the V and J assignments and clone size from that table. The sample has tens of thousands of clones on record, around 85% of them singletons. Roughly 12% of the sample is in the top ten clones.

This clone was observed a single time. The target of this receptor is not known. Base qualities are not recorded, but no much larger clone differs from it by a single base. The collaborating institutions used their own protocols to collect whole blood in K2EDTA tubes. For TCRbeta analysis, collaborators shipped samples as frozen whole blood, isolated PBMCs, or DNA extracted from either of those sample types. CDR1 SGHVS and CDR2 FQNEAQ were looked up in the germline V gene. Including cysteine and phenylalanine, the CDR3 has 14 amino acids. Solely the CDR3 DNA is kept, with 42 bases framed from the first base. Relative to germline, V is 6 bases shorter and J is 10 bases shorter, with 21 bases between their ends.

The chain uses TRBV7-8 and TRBJ1-1; the D gene is perhaps TRBD1, on 6 matching bases. This sequence was found in a human donor in a cohort sampled during active COVID-19. Input material: peripheral blood. The CDR3 has the sequence CASSLTRIGGVAFF. The nucleotides read TGTGCCAGCAGTCTAACCCGGATAGGGGGAGTAGCTTTCTTT.